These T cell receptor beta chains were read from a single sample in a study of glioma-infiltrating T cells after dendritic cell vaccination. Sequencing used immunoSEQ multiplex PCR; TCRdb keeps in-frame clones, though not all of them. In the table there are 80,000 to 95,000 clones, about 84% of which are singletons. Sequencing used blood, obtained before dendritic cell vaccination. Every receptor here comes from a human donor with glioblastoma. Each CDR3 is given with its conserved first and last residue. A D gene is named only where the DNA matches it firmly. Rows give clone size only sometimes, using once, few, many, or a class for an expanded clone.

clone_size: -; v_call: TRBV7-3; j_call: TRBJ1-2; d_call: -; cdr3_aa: CASSLTGDYGYTF; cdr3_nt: TGTGCCAGCAGCTTAACCGGAGACTATGGCTACACCTTC
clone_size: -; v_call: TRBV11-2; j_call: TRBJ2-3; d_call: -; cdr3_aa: CASSPGAGSDTQYF; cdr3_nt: TGTGCCAGCAGCCCTGGGGCAGGGTCGGATACGCAGTATTTT
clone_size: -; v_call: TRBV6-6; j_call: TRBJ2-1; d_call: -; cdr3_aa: CASSYPPGYNEQFF; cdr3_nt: TGTGCCAGCAGCTACCCCCCGGGATACAATGAGCAGTTCTTC
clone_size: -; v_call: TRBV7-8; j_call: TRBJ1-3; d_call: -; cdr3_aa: CASSLGGSGNTIYF; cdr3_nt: TGTGCCAGCAGCCTCGGGGGATCTGGAAACACCATATATTTT
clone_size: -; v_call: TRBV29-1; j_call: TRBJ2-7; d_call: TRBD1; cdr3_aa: CSAKKGQGIDEQYF; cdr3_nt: TGCAGCGCCAAAAAAGGACAGGGTATCGACGAGCAGTACTTC
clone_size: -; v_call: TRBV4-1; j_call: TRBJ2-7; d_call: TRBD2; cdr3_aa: CASSSREGPYYEQYF; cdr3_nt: TGCGCCAGCAGCTCCCGGGAGGGACCCTACTACGAGCAGTACTTC
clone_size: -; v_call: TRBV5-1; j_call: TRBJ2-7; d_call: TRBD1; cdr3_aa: CASSWGTGYEQYF; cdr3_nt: TGCGCCAGCAGCTGGGGGACAGGCTACGAGCAGTACTTC
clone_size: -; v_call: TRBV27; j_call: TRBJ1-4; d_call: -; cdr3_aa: CASSLGQISEKLFF; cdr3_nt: TGTGCCAGCAGTTTAGGACAGATTTCTGAAAAACTGTTTTTT
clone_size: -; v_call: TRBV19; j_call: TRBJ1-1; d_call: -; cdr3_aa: CASRPPGAFTEAFF; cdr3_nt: TGTGCCAGTAGGCCTCCAGGGGCCTTTACTGAAGCTTTCTTT
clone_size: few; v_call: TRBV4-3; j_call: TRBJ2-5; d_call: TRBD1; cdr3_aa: CASSRHRGGETQYF; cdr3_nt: TGCGCCAGCAGCCGCCACAGGGGCGGGGAGACCCAGTACTTC
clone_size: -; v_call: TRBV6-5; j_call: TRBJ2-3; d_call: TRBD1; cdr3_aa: CASSYRTGVRTDTQYF; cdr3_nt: TGTGCCAGCAGTTACCGGACAGGGGTTCGGACAGATACGCAGTATTTT
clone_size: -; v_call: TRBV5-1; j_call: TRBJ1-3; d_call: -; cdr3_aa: CASSLVNPGPGGNTIYF; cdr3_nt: TGCGCCAGCAGCTTGGTCAACCCAGGGCCGGGTGGAAACACCATATATTTT
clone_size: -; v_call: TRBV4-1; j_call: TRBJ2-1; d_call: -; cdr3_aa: CASSQDPPSSYNEQFF; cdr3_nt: TGCGCCAGCAGCCAAGATCCCCCTAGCTCCTACAATGAGCAGTTCTTC
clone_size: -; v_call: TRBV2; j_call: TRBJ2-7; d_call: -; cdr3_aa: CASRVTRGPGHF; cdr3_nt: TGTGCCAGCAGGGTCACTCGAGGACCAGGGCACTTC
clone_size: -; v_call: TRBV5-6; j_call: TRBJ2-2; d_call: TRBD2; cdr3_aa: CASSLGGGPGTGELFF; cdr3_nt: TGTGCCAGCAGCTTGGGGGGAGGGCCGGGAACCGGGGAGCTGTTTTTT
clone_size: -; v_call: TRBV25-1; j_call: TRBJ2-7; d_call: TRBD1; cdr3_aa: CASSSDRGIYEQYF; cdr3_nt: TGTGCCAGCAGTTCGGACAGGGGAATCTACGAGCAGTACTTC
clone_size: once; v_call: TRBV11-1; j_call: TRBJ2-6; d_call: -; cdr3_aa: CASSLEPAGANVLTF; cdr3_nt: TGTGCCAGCAGCCTCGAACCAGCTGGGGCCAACGTCCTGACTTTC
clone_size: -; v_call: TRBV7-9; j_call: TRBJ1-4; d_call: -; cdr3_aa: CASRSRVQKLFF; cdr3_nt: TGTGCCAGCAGGTCCCGGGTCCAGAAGCTGTTTTTT
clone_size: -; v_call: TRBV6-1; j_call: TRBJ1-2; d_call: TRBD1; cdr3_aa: CASSERTGGIYGYTF; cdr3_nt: TGTGCCAGCAGTGAAAGGACAGGGGGGATCTATGGCTACACCTTC
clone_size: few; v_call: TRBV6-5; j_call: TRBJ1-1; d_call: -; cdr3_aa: CASRRQLNTEAFF; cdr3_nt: TGTGCCAGCAGACGACAGTTGAACACTGAAGCTTTCTTT
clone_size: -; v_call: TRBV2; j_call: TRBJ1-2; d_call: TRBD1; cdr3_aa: CASEGQGTYGYTF; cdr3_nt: TGTGCCAGCGAGGGACAGGGAACTTATGGCTACACCTTC
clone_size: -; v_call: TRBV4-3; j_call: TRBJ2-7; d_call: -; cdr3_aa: CASSLPPRTTLYEQYF; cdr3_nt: TGCGCCAGCAGCCTACCCCCCCGGACAACTTTATACGAGCAGTACTTC
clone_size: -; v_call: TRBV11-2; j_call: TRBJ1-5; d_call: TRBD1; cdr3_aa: CASSSGQGNNQPQHF; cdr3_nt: TGTGCCAGCAGCTCAGGACAGGGCAACAATCAGCCCCAGCATTTT
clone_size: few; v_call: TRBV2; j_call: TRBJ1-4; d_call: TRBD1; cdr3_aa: CASRAQGADGEKLFF; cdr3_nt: TGTGCCAGCAGAGCACAGGGGGCGGACGGTGAAAAACTGTTTTTT
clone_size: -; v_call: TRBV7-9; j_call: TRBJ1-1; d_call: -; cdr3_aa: CASSSPRFGGTEAFF; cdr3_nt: TGTGCCAGCAGCTCCCCGAGATTCGGGGGCACTGAAGCTTTCTTT
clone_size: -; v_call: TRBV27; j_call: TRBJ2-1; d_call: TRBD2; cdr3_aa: CASSLDPSGEQFF; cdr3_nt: TGTGCCAGCAGTTTGGACCCTAGCGGTGAGCAGTTCTTC
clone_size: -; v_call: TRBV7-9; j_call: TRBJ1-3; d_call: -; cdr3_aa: CASRFIQDIGNTIYF; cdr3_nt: TGTGCCAGCAGATTTATTCAGGACATAGGAAACACCATATATTTT
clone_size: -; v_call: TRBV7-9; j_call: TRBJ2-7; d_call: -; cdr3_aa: CATSLGGRVYEQYF; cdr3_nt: TGTGCCACCTCCTTGGGGGGGCGGGTGTACGAGCAGTACTTC
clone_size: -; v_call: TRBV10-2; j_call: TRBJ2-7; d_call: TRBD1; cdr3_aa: CASSESSTGGYEQYF; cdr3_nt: TGCGCCAGCAGTGAGTCCTCCACAGGGGGCTACGAGCAGTACTTC
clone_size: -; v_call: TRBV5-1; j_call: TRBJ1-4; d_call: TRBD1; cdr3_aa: CASSLGMTGPNEKLFF; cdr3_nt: TGCGCCAGCAGCTTGGGAATGACAGGGCCTAATGAAAAACTGTTTTTT
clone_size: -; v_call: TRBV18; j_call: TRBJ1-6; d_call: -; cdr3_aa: CASSHTQGPNSPLHF; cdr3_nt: TGTGCCAGCTCGCACACCCAGGGTCCCAATTCACCCCTCCACTTT
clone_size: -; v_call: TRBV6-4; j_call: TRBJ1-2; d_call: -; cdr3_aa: CASCPGVLIRYGYTF; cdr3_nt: TGTGCCAGCTGCCCAGGGGTCCTCATCCGCTATGGCTACACCTTC
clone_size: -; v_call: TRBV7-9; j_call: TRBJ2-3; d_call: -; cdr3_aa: CASSWGGQRTDTQYF; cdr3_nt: TGTGCCAGCAGCTGGGGAGGCCAGAGGACAGATACGCAGTATTTT
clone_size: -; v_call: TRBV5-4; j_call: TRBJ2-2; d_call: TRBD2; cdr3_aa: CASEASGSNTGELFF; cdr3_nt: TGTGCCAGCGAAGCAAGCGGGAGTAACACCGGGGAGCTGTTTTTT
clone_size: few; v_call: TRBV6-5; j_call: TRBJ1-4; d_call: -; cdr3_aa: CASSPRQTTNEKLFF; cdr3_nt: TGTGCCAGCAGTCCCCGACAGACAACTAATGAAAAACTGTTTTTT
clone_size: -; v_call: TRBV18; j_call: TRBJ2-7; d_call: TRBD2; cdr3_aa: CASSLPGLAVYEQYF; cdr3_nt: TGTGCCAGCTCACTCCCGGGACTAGCGGTCTACGAGCAGTACTTC
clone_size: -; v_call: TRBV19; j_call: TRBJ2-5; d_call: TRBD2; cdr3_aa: CASSPRTSGRQETQYF; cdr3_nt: TGTGCCAGTAGCCCCAGGACTAGCGGACGACAAGAGACCCAGTACTTC
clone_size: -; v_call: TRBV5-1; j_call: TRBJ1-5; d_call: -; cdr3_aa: CASSPQGMEPQHF; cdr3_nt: TGCGCCAGCAGCCCTCAGGGTATGGAGCCCCAGCATTTT
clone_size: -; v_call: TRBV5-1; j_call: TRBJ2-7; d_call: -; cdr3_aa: CASSFTPSSYEQYF; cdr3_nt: TGCGCCAGCAGCTTCACACCCAGCTCCTACGAGCAGTACTTC
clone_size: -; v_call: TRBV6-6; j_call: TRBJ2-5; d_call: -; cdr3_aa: CASTPLVKETQYF; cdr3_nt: TGTGCCAGCACTCCGTTAGTCAAAGAGACCCAGTACTTC
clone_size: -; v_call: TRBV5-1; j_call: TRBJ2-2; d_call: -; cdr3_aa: CASSLVGVINTGELFF; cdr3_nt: TGCGCCAGCAGCTTGGTCGGGGTCATCAACACCGGGGAGCTGTTTTTT